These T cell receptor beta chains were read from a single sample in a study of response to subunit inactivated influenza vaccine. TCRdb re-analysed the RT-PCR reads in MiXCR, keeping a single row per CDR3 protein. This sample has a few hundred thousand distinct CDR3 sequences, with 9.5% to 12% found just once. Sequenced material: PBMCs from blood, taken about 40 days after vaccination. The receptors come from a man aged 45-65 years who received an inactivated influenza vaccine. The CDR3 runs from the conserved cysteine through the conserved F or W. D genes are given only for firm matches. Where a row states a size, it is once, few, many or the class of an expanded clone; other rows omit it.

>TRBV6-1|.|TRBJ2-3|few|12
TGTGCCAGCGGGCTGGTCACAGATACGCAGTATTTT
CASGLVTDTQYF
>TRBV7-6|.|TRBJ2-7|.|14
TGTGCCAGCGGATCAAGTGGACCCTCATACGAGCAGTACTTC
CASGSSGPSYEQYF
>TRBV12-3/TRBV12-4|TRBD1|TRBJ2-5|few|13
TGTGCCAGCAGTCCGACAGGGCCTCGGGCCCAGTACTTC
CASSPTGPRAQYF
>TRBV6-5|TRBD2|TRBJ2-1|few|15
TGTGCCAGCAGTTACTCGAACCTAGCGGGAGTGGAGCAGTTCTTC
CASSYSNLAGVEQFF
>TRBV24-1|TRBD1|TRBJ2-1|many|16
TGTGCCACCAGTGATCCGGGGGACAGGGGTTACAATGAGCAGTTCTTC
CATSDPGDRGYNEQFF
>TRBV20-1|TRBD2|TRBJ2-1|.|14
TGCAGTGCTAGTACTAGCGGGAGTGGAAATGAGCAGTTCTTC
CSASTSGSGNEQFF
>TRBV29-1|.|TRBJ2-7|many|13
TGCAGCGTTCCTGGACTCCAGTCCTACGAGCAGTACTTC
CSVPGLQSYEQYF
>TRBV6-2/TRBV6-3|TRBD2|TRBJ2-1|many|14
TGTGCCAGCACCCCAGTAGCGGGAGTTTCTGAGCAGTTCTTC
CASTPVAGVSEQFF
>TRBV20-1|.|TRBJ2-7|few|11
TGCAGTATGCGCAGGGACTACGAGCAGTACTTC
CSMRRDYEQYF
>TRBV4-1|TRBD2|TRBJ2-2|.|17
TGCGCCAGCAGCCAAGTTCTAGCGGGGTTCGGGGCCGGGGAGCTGTTTTTT
CASSQVLAGFGAGELFF
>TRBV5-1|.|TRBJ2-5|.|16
TGCGCCAGCAGCTTGGGAGCCGTGGGGTTTCAAGAGACCCAGTACTTC
CASSLGAVGFQETQYF
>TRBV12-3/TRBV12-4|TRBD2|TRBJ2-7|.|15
TGTGCCAGCAGCCCCCGATTGGGGCGGGAGTACGAGCAGTACTTC
CASSPRLGREYEQYF
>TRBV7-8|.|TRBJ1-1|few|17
TGTGCCAGCAGCTTAAGAGGACCTAAAAAGATGAACACTGAAGCTTTCTTT
CASSLRGPKKMNTEAFF
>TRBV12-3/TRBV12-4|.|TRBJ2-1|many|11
TGTGCCAGCCAAAACTACAATGAGCAGTTCTTC
CASQNYNEQFF
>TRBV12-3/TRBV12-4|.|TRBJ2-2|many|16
TGTGCCAGCAGTTTGGTCTCGGGGGTGAACACCGGGGAGCTGTTTTTT
CASSLVSGVNTGELFF
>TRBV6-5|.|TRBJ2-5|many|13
TGTGCCAGCAGTTACCTCAGTCAAGAGACCCAGTACTTC
CASSYLSQETQYF
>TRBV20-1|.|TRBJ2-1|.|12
TGCAGTGCTAGAGATAGCGGCTATGAGCAGTTCTTC
CSARDSGYEQFF
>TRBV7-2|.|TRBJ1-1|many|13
TGTGCCAGCAGCCCAGGGCTTCGGACTGAAGCTTTCTTT
CASSPGLRTEAFF
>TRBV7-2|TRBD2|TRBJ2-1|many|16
TGTGCCAGCAGCTTAGCTCCGGGAGCGGGGTACAATGAGCAGTTCTTC
CASSLAPGAGYNEQFF
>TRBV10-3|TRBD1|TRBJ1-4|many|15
TGTGCCACCCGGGACAGGGATTATGGAAATGAAAAACTGTTTTTT
CATRDRDYGNEKLFF
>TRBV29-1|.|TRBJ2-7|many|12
TGCAGCGGTCGAGGAGGCTCGTACGAGCAGTACTTC
CSGRGGSYEQYF
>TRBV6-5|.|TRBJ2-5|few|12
TGTGCCAGCAGTCACAGCCAGACGGACCAGTACTTC
CASSHSQTDQYF
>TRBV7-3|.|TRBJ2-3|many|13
TGTGCCAGCAGCTTAGCCCGCGCAGATACGCAGTATTTT
CASSLARADTQYF
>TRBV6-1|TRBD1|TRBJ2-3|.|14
TGTGCCAGCAGAAGACAGGGGGACACAGATACGCAGTATTTT
CASRRQGDTDTQYF
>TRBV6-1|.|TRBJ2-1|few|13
TGTGCCAGCAGGACCACCCCGGGTGAGCGGCAGTTCTTC
CASRTTPGERQFF
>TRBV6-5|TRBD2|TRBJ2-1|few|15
TGTGCCAGCAGTTACTGGGGGACTAGCGGAAATGAGCAGTTCTTC
CASSYWGTSGNEQFF
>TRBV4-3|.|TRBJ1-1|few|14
TGCGCCAGCAGCCACGACGGGGGCGCCCTCGAAGCTTTCTTT
CASSHDGGALEAFF
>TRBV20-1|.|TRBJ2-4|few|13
TGCAGTGCCTACAGGGTGGACAAAAACATTCAGTACTTC
CSAYRVDKNIQYF
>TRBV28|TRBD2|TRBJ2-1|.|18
TGTGCCAGCAGCAGAGGACTAGCGGCAAGAGGGACCTACAATGAGCAGTTCTTC
CASSRGLAARGTYNEQFF
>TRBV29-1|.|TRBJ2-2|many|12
TGCAGCGTTGCCCTGAACACCGGGGAGCTGTTTTTT
CSVALNTGELFF